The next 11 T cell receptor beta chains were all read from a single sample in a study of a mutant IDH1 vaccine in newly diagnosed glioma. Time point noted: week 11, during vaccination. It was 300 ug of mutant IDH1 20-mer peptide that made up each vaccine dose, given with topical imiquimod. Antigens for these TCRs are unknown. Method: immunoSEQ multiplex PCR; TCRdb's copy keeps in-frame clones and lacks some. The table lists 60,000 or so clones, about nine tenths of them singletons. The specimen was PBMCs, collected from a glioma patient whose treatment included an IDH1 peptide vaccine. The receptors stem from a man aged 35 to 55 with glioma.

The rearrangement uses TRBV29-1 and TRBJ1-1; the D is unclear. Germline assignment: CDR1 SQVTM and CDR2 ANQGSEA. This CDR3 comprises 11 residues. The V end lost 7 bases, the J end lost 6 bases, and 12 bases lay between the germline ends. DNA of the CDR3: TGCAGCGCCGGGGTAGGTCCTGAAGCTTTCTTT. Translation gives CSAGVGPEAFF.

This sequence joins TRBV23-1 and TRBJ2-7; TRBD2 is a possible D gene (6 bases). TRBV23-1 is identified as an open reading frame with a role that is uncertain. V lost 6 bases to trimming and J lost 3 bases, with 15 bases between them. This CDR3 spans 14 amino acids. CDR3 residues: CASRIRGKNYEQYV. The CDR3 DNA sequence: TGCGCCAGCAGAATACGGGGGAAGAACTACGAGCAGTACGTC.

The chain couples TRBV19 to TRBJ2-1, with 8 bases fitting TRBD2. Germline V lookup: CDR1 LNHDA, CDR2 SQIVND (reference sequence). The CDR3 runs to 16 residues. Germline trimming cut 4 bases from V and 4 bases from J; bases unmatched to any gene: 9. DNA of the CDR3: TGTGCCAGTAGTACATCGGGGGGGGCCGGTTACAATGAGCAGTTCTTC. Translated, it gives CASSTSGGAGYNEQFF.

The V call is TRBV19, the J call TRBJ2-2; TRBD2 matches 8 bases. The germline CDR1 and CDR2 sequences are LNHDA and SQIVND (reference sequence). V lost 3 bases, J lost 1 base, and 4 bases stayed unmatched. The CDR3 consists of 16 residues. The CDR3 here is CASSMRSGGNTGELFF. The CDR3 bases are TGTGCCAGTAGTATGCGAAGCGGGGGGAACACCGGGGAGCTGTTTTTT.

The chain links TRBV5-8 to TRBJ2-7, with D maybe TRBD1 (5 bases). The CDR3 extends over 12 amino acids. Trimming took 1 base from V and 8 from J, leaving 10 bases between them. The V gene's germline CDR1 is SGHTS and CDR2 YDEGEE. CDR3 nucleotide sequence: TGTGCCAGCAGCTTGAGGCAGGGCCAGCAGTACTTC. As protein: CASSLRQGQQYF.

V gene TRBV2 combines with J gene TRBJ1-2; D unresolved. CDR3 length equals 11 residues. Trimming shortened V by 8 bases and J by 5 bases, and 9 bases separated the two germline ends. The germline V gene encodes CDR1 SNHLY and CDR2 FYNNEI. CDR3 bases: TGTGCCAGCCTACGAGTATATGGCTACACCTTC. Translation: CASLRVYGYTF. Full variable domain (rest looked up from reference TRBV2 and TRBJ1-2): EPEVTQTPSHQVTQMGQEVILRCVPISNHLYFYWYRQILGQKVEFLVSFYNNEISEKSEIFDDQFSVERPDGSNFTLKIRSTKLEDSAMYFCASLRVYGYTFGSGTRLTVV.

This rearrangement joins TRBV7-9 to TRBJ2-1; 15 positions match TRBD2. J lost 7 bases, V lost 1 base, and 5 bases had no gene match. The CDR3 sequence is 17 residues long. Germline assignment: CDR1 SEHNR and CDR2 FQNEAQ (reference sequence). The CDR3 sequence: CASSLGTSGRETNEQFF. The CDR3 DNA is TGTGCCAGCAGCTTAGGGACTAGCGGGAGGGAGACAAATGAGCAGTTCTTC.

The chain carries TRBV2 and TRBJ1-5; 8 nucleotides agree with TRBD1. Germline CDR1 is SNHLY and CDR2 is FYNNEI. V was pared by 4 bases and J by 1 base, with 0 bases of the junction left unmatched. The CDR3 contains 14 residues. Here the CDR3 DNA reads TGTGCCAGCAGTGGGGACAGGAGCAATCAGCCCCAGCATTTT. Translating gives CASSGDRSNQPQHF.

The CDR3 loop reads CASSEQGEGSGNTIYF. CDR3 in DNA: TGTGCCAGCAGTGAACAGGGTGAAGGTTCTGGAAACACCATATATTTT. The rearrangement uses TRBV28 and TRBJ1-3; D may be TRBD1 (6 bases). Germline CDR1 MDHEN, CDR2 SYDVKM. Trimming stripped 5 bases from V and 1 base from J, with 15 bases between. The CDR3 runs 16 residues.

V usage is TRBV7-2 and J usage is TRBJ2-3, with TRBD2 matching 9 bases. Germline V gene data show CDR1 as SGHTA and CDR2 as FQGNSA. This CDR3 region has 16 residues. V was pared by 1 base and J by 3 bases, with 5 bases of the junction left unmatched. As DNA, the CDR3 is TGTGCCAGCAGCTTAGTGCCGCGGGGGGGAACAGATACGCAGTATTTT. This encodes CASSLVPRGGTDTQYF.

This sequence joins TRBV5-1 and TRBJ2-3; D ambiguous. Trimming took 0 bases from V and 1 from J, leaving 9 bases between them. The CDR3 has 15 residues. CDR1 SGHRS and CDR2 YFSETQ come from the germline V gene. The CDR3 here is CASSLGLLGTDTQYF. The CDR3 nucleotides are TGCGCCAGCAGCTTGGGTCTTCTGGGCACAGATACGCAGTATTTT.